Listed below are T cell receptor beta chains from one sample, sequenced in a study of OX40 agonist ivuxolimab in advanced cancers. Repertoires were generated with immunoSEQ multiplex PCR, while TCRdb's copy carries only in-frame clones and drops some. The sample records some 86,000 clones, approximately 90% being singletons. The sample in question was CD4+ or CD8+ T cells sorted from blood, obtained in a trial of the OX40 agonist ivuxolimab. All receptors derive from an adult with an advanced solid tumor such as melanoma, head and neck, liver or kidney cancer. The CDR3 runs from the conserved cysteine through the conserved F or W.

CDR3 length: 15; V gene: TRBV6-4; J gene: TRBJ2-1; CDR3 protein: CASSALAGSYNEQFF
CDR3 length: 12; V gene: TRBV10-3; J gene: TRBJ2-2; CDR3 protein: CAISSGTGELFF
CDR3 length: 15; V gene: TRBV6-6; J gene: TRBJ2-5; CDR3 protein: CASSIQGNLQETQYF
CDR3 length: 12; V gene: TRBV2; J gene: TRBJ1-4; CDR3 protein: CASQGINEKLFF
CDR3 length: 14; V gene: TRBV29-1; J gene: TRBJ2-5; CDR3 protein: CSVSLWGREKTQYF
CDR3 length: 15; V gene: TRBV7-3; J gene: TRBJ2-5; CDR3 protein: CASSLDSGSGETQYF
CDR3 length: 13; V gene: TRBV7-2; J gene: TRBJ1-5; CDR3 protein: CASSPNRGQPQHF
CDR3 length: 15; V gene: TRBV11-2; J gene: TRBJ1-2; CDR3 protein: CASSFAAPPGYGYTF
CDR3 length: 14; V gene: TRBV7-2; J gene: TRBJ1-1; CDR3 protein: CASSLGWGAGEAFF
CDR3 length: 12; V gene: TRBV28; J gene: TRBJ2-7; CDR3 protein: CASSLTTYEQYF
CDR3 length: 14; V gene: TRBV5-1; J gene: TRBJ2-5; CDR3 protein: CASSKGTGLEAQYF
CDR3 length: 17; V gene: TRBV29-1; J gene: TRBJ2-6; CDR3 protein: CSVVGSGAVSGANVLTF
CDR3 length: 18; V gene: TRBV4-1; J gene: TRBJ2-4; CDR3 protein: CASSQDGPEVVGKNIQYF
CDR3 length: 13; V gene: TRBV5-4; J gene: TRBJ2-1; CDR3 protein: CASSLDPSDEQFF
CDR3 length: 13; V gene: TRBV7-6; J gene: TRBJ1-1; CDR3 protein: CASSFTENTEAFF
CDR3 length: 11; V gene: TRBV7-2; J gene: TRBJ2-7; CDR3 protein: CASSSQYEQYF
CDR3 length: 14; V gene: TRBV5-6; J gene: TRBJ1-1; CDR3 protein: CASISRGLDTEAFF
CDR3 length: 14; V gene: TRBV27; J gene: TRBJ1-5; CDR3 protein: CASSLTSSRQPQHF
CDR3 length: 11; V gene: TRBV9; J gene: TRBJ2-3; CDR3 protein: CASRTGDTQYF
CDR3 length: 14; V gene: TRBV10-2; J gene: TRBJ2-7; CDR3 protein: CASKTSGSSSEQYF
CDR3 length: 19; V gene: TRBV5-6; J gene: TRBJ1-1; CDR3 protein: CASSQRTNEWPGVDSEAFF
CDR3 length: 16; V gene: TRBV4-2; J gene: TRBJ2-3; CDR3 protein: CASSQDLTHNTDTQYF
CDR3 length: 12; V gene: TRBV7-6; J gene: TRBJ2-2; CDR3 protein: CASSPVGGELFF
CDR3 length: 15; V gene: TRBV19; J gene: TRBJ1-5; CDR3 protein: CASSISGALGQPQHF
CDR3 length: 13; V gene: TRBV5-6; J gene: TRBJ1-1; CDR3 protein: CASSHMVGTEAFF